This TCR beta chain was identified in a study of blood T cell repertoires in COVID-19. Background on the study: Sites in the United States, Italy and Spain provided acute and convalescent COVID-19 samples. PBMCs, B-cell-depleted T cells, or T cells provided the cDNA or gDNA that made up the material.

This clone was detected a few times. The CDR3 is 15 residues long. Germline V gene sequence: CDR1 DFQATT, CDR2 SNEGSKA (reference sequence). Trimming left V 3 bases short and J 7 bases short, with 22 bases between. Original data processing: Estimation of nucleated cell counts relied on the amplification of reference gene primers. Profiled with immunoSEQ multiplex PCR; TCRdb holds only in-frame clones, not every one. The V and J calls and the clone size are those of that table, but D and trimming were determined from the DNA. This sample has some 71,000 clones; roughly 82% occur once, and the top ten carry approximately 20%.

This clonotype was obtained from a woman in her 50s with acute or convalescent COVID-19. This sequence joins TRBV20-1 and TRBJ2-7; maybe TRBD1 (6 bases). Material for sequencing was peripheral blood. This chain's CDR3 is CSASLSGTPAGEQYF. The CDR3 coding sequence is TGCAGTGCTAGTCTTTCTGGGACACCAGCCGGGGAGCAGTACTTC.